Reported below is one TCR beta chain. What it recognizes is unknown. As for time point: patch test 3, about 24 weeks after DPC sensitization. Treatment here: therapeutic diphenylcyclopropenone sensitization with weekly scalp DPC. The sample is drawn from a study of human T cells and chemical hapten exposure. Study-level findings and limits: The study found that PT1 expanded TCR counts correlated positively with patch test score.

V lost 4 bases to trimming and J lost 0 bases, with 13 bases between them. Germline V gene lookup returns CDR1 DFQATT and CDR2 SNEGSKA (reference sequence). The CDR3 is 14 residues long. A single record per CDR3 protein comes from TCRdb applying MiXCR to the RACE reads. The data hold just over 95,000 distinct CDR3 sequences, with 27% observed a single time. V is TRBV20-1 and J is TRBJ2-7; the D gene could be TRBD1 or TRBD2 (5 bases each). Material: whole blood, obtained in connection with sensitization to the hapten diphenylcyclopropenone (DPC). The source is a man in his forties or fifties with alopecia areata. Some clones in this sample may be carry-over from other donors' samples. The CDR3 nucleotides are TGCAGTGCTATTAATGCAGGGAGCTCCTACGAGCAGTACTTC. The encoded protein is CSAINAGSSYEQYF.